Below, 30 T cell receptor beta chains from the same sample are listed, as sequenced in a study of shared clonotypes between healthy human individuals. TCRdb keeps only in-frame clones here, not all; method: immunoSEQ multiplex PCR. The repertoire holds over a million clones, with 95% to 99% as singletons. Sequencing used naive CD4+ T cells sorted from blood. The subset was: CD45RA+ positively selected. All receptors come from a man aged 25 to 40 in good health.

V and J are TRBV7-9 and TRBJ2-3, with D possibly TRBD2 on 5 matching bases. V dropped 1 base and J dropped 6 bases, with 14 bases sitting between them. This CDR3 comprises 15 residues. In germline, CDR1 is SEHNR, CDR2 FQNEAQ (reference sequence). This CDR3 is CASSLGVTGKDTQYF. Here the CDR3 DNA reads TGTGCCAGCAGCTTAGGTGTGACGGGAAAGGATACGCAGTATTTT.

This chain uses TRBV10-3 with TRBJ2-7; 9 bases fit TRBD2. The germline gives CDR1 ENHRY, CDR2 SYGVKD. This CDR3 has 15 amino acids. The V and J ends lost 11 bases and 3 bases, in that order; junction bases with no gene match: 14. The CDR3 protein is CASRGRAGGNYEQYF. The DNA of the CDR3 is TGTGCCTCCCGGGGACGAGCGGGAGGTAACTACGAGCAGTACTTC.

The gene calls are TRBV19 and TRBJ1-5; D is ambiguous. This CDR3 contains 13 residues. Germline values: CDR1 LNHDA, CDR2 SQIVND (reference sequence). V was pared by 1 base and J by 3 bases, with 4 bases between. CDR3: CASSIALNQPQHF. The CDR3 region has the DNA TGTGCCAGTAGTATAGCCCTCAATCAGCCCCAGCATTTT.

The gene calls are TRBV10-3 and TRBJ1-5; D not resolved. V was shortened by 6 bases and J by 0 bases, with 12 bases between the two germline ends. Looked up from germline, CDR1 is ENHRY and CDR2 is SYGVKD. The CDR3 runs 15 residues. The CDR3 DNA follows: TGTGCCATCAGGGACGGGAGAGATAGCAATCAGCCCCAGCATTTT. It codes for CAIRDGRDSNQPQHF.

The rearrangement uses TRBV18 and TRBJ1-5; D is unclear. V lost 2 bases and J 6 bases, leaving 17 bases between the germline ends. CDR3 size: 16 residues. CDR1 is KGHSH and CDR2 is LQKENI in the germline V gene. CDR3 region: CASSPSSITQPQPQHF. The CDR3 DNA sequence: TGTGCCAGCTCACCATCGAGCATCACACAGCCTCAGCCCCAGCATTTT.

This clone was observed once. V is TRBV29-1 and J is TRBJ2-3; D is ambiguous. Per the germline V gene, CDR1 is SQVTM and CDR2 is ANQGSEA. The CDR3 is 12 residues long. Deletions cut 4 bases from V and 0 bases from J, with 5 bases between. CDR3 in amino acids: CSVVRSTDTQYF. The CDR3 nucleotides read TGCAGCGTTGTGAGGAGCACAGATACGCAGTATTTT.

V and J are TRBV7-2 and TRBJ2-1; no clear D gene. Trimming removed 2 bases from V and 2 bases from J, with 13 bases in between. The CDR3 totals 16 residues. Germline assignment: CDR1 SGHTA and CDR2 FQGNSA. In DNA, the CDR3 is TGTGCCAGCAGCTTAAGGTCCCTCCCCACCTACAATGAGCAGTTCTTC. Translating it yields CASSLRSLPTYNEQFF.

This sequence joins TRBV25-1 and TRBJ2-6; no definite D call. Germline CDR1 is MGHDK and CDR2 is SYGVNS. This CDR3 has 12 residues. The ends were cut back, 7 bases at V and 1 base at J, with 2 bases in the middle. This CDR3 reads CASTSGANVLTF. In DNA, the CDR3 is TGTGCCAGCACATCTGGGGCCAACGTCCTGACTTTC.

V is TRBV9 and J is TRBJ2-7; D remains ambiguous. The CDR3 covers 14 residues. The germline V gene has CDR1 SGDLS and CDR2 YYNGEE. V was cut by 2 bases and J by 0 bases, with 9 bases left in between. The CDR3 region has the DNA TGTGCCAGCAGCGTCAGCGCATACTCCTACGAGCAGTACTTC. Amino acid sequence: CASSVSAYSYEQYF.

This chain uses TRBV10-3 with TRBJ1-1, with D perhaps TRBD1 (5 bases). Germline V CDR1 and CDR2: ENHRY, SYGVKD. The CDR3 covers 12 residues. The V end was cut by 4 bases, the J end by 6 bases, with 9 bases between. CDR3 protein: CAISVGGAEAFF. CDR3 in DNA: TGTGCCATCAGTGTTGGAGGGGCTGAAGCTTTCTTT.

CDR3 sequence reads: CASSPQGAGYEQYF. The CDR3 DNA reads TGTGCCAGCAGCCCACAGGGGGCAGGTTACGAGCAGTACTTC. The V call is TRBV5-4, the J call TRBJ2-7; 9 nucleotides match TRBD1. Germline CDR1 is SGHNT and CDR2 is YYREEE (reference sequence). CDR3 size: 14 residues. The V gene end was trimmed by 4 bases and the J gene end by 4 bases; junction bases not matched to a gene: 6. Combining the CDR3 with reference TRBV5-4 and TRBJ2-7 gives the whole variable domain ETGVTQSPTHLIKTRGQQVTLRCSSQSGHNTVSWYQQALGQGPQFIFQYYREEENGRGNFPPRFSGLQFPNYSSELNVNALELDDSALYLCASSPQGAGYEQYFGPGTRLTVT.

The V call is TRBV7-2, the J call TRBJ2-1; TRBD2 agrees at 8 bases. The germline V gene has CDR1 SGHTA and CDR2 FQGNSA. The CDR3 is 16 amino acids. J was trimmed by 5 bases and V by 0 bases; bases with no gene match: 6. The CDR3 is CASSLAVAGGNNEQFF. The CDR3 coding sequence is TGTGCCAGCAGCTTAGCGGTTGCGGGAGGTAACAATGAGCAGTTCTTC.

CDR3 residues: CSARGPHPYEQYF. CDR3 sequence (DNA): TGCAGCGCCCGAGGGCCCCATCCATACGAGCAGTACTTC. This chain connects TRBV29-1 to TRBJ2-7, with D maybe TRBD2 (5 bases). The germline V gene encodes CDR1 SQVTM and CDR2 ANQGSEA. V was shortened by 7 bases and J by 4 bases, with 17 bases between the two germline ends. The CDR3 covers 13 residues.

Notes on this clone: Because the CDR3's place on the DNA is in doubt, the DNA is left out and the CDR3 is given as listed by TCRdb. The V and J genes are TRBV7-8 and TRBJ2-3; the DNA was not used to check the table's D call, TRBD2. The CDR3 extends over 15 residues, inclusive of both ends. The germline gives CDR1 SGHVS, CDR2 FQNEAQ. The CDR3 is CASSLVASGSRVRYF.

This chain links TRBV7-9 with TRBJ2-7; D ambiguous. The CDR3 is 12 residues long. V dropped 5 bases and J dropped 2 bases, with 7 bases sitting between them. Germline lookup yields CDR1 SEHNR and CDR2 FQNEAQ (reference sequence). The CDR3: CASSLPPYEQYF. CDR3 nucleotide sequence: TGTGCCAGCAGCCTGCCCCCCTACGAGCAGTACTTC.

The V call is TRBV9, the J call TRBJ2-7, with no clear D. Trimming took 2 bases from V and 2 from J, leaving 14 bases between them. The CDR3 covers 15 residues. Germline CDR1 and CDR2: SGDLS and YYNGEE. The CDR3 sequence: CASSVGRTVTYEQYF. The DNA of the CDR3 is TGTGCCAGCAGCGTTGGACGGACCGTCACCTACGAGCAGTACTTC. Drawing the rest from reference TRBV9 and TRBJ2-7, the complete variable domain is DSGVTQTPKHLITATGQRVTLRCSPRSGDLSVYWYQQSLDQGLQFLIQYYNGEERAKGNILERFSAQQFPDLHSELNLSSLELGDSALYFCASSVGRTVTYEQYFGPGTRLTVT.

The chain combines TRBV6-6 with TRBJ2-2; D assignment may be TRBD1 or TRBD2 (6 bases each). The V gene lost 2 bases and the J gene lost 3 bases, with 10 bases spanning the gap. Germline V gene lookup returns CDR1 MNHNY and CDR2 SVGAGI (reference sequence). The CDR3 has 15 residues. Here the CDR3 DNA reads TGTGCCAGCAGTTACCTGGGGGGCGACACCGGGGAGCTGTTTTTT. Its protein product is CASSYLGGDTGELFF.

This CDR3 reads CATRRTSGSYEQYF. In DNA, the CDR3 is TGTGCCACCAGAAGGACTAGCGGGAGCTACGAGCAGTACTTC. V and J are TRBV15 and TRBJ2-7; TRBD2 aligns across 13 bases. V lost 6 bases, J lost 3 bases, and 2 bases stayed unmatched. The CDR3 loop spans 14 amino acids. Germline CDR1 reads LNHNV; CDR2 reads YYDKDF (reference sequence).

This sequence joins TRBV5-1 and TRBJ2-4; 7 bases are a match to TRBD2. V was pared by 4 bases and J by 8 bases, with 6 bases of the junction left unmatched. Germline V CDR1 and CDR2: SGHRS, YFSETQ. This CDR3 contains 13 residues. The CDR3 reads CASSPAGPDIQYF. DNA of the CDR3: TGCGCCAGCAGCCCAGCGGGACCGGACATTCAGTACTTC.

This chain uses TRBV10-3 with TRBJ2-5; D might be TRBD1 (5 bases). The germline V gene encodes CDR1 ENHRY and CDR2 SYGVKD. The germline V and J ends were trimmed by 0 bases and 0 bases, with 8 bases remaining between them. The length of the CDR3 is 15 residues. The CDR3 nucleotides are TGTGCCATCAGTGAGTCCCCAGGGTACCAAGAGACCCAGTACTTC. Amino acid sequence: CAISESPGYQETQYF.

Of note for this clone: In the same sample, other DNA sequences code for this CDR3. J is TRBJ2-3 and V is TRBV6-6; D uncertain. CDR1 MNHNY and CDR2 SVGAGI come from the germline V gene (reference sequence). This CDR3 has 12 amino acids. V lost 2 bases, J lost 4 bases, and 4 bases lay in between. This CDR3 is CASSYLSDTQYF. The CDR3 coding sequence is TGTGCCAGCAGTTACCTGTCAGATACGCAGTATTTT.

This rearrangement joins TRBV11-2 to TRBJ2-7; 10 bases match TRBD2. This CDR3 comprises 16 residues. V trimming: 3 bases; J trimming: 2 bases; junction bases outside the gene matches: 7. Per germline, CDR1 SGHAT and CDR2 FQNNGV. CDR3 region: CASSFRSGTSAYEQYF. The CDR3 nucleotides read TGTGCCAGCAGCTTCAGATCCGGGACTAGCGCCTACGAGCAGTACTTC.

The chain uses TRBV7-3 and TRBJ2-1; D not certain. This CDR3 is 14 amino acids long. Per germline, CDR1 SGHTA and CDR2 FQGTGA. Trimming took 0 bases from V and 4 from J, leaving 7 bases between them. The CDR3 loop is CASSLTGSYNEQFF. CDR3 coding DNA: TGTGCCAGCAGCTTAACCGGGTCTTACAATGAGCAGTTCTTC. Looking up the rest from reference TRBV7-3 and TRBJ2-1 gives the full variable domain: GAGVSQTPSNKVTEKGKYVELRCDPISGHTALYWYRQSLGQGPEFLIYFQGTGAADDSGLPNDRFFAVRPEGSVSTLKIQRTERGDSAVYLCASSLTGSYNEQFFGPGTRLTVL.

This clone has a handful of counts. The V call is TRBV18, the J call TRBJ1-1; D possibly corresponds to TRBD1 (5 bases). Looked up from germline, CDR1 is KGHSH and CDR2 is LQKENI. This CDR3 has 13 residues. Deletions cut 8 bases from V and 1 base from J, with 11 bases between. The CDR3 loop reads CASQVQGNTEAFF. In nucleotides, the CDR3 is TGTGCCAGCCAGGTTCAGGGGAACACTGAAGCTTTCTTT.

This clone is a singleton in its sample. This chain links TRBV5-4 with TRBJ2-5; 10 bases fit TRBD2. Trimming took 10 bases from V and 5 from J; bases not matched to a gene: 11. Germline assignment: CDR1 SGHNT and CDR2 YYREEE (reference sequence). This CDR3 comprises 14 residues. CDR3 coding DNA: TGTGCCTGGGGGCTAGCGGGAGTGGAGGAGACCCAGTACTTC. It yields the protein CAWGLAGVEETQYF. Based on the CDR3 plus reference TRBV5-4 and TRBJ2-5, the full variable domain is ETGVTQSPTHLIKTRGQQVTLRCSSQSGHNTVSWYQQALGQGPQFIFQYYREEENGRGNFPPRFSGLQFPNYSSELNVNALELDDSALYLCAWGLAGVEETQYFGPGTRLLVL.

Of note for this clone: Other nucleotide sequences from this sample produce the same CDR3. The rearrangement joins TRBV27 to TRBJ2-2; D may be TRBD1 (6 bases). V was pared by 0 bases and J by 3 bases, with 8 bases between. There are 15 residues in the CDR3. Germline CDR1 and CDR2: MNHEY and SMNVEV (reference sequence). CDR3 sequence: CASSLSGTYTGELFF. The CDR3 DNA reads as TGTGCCAGCAGTTTATCAGGGACATACACCGGGGAGCTGTTTTTT.

The rearrangement links TRBV7-2 to TRBJ1-5; TRBD1 is a possible D gene (5 bases). CDR1 is SGHTA, CDR2 FQGNSA, per germline. The CDR3 covers 14 residues. Trimming stripped 5 bases from V and 4 bases from J, with 12 bases between. The CDR3 loop reads CASSTPGLNQPQHF. The CDR3 coding sequence is TGTGCCAGCAGCACCCCGGGGCTTAATCAGCCCCAGCATTTT.

Notes on this clone: The identical CDR3 is also encoded by other nucleotide sequences in the sample. This rearrangement joins TRBV5-1 to TRBJ1-1; no clear D gene. The CDR3 has 15 residues. Germline lookup yields CDR1 SGHRS and CDR2 YFSETQ. The V end was cut by 0 bases, the J end by 0 bases, with 9 bases between. CDR3 residues: CASSLAAGLNTEAFF. The CDR3 DNA reads as TGCGCCAGCAGCTTGGCTGCGGGATTGAACACTGAAGCTTTCTTT.

J is TRBJ2-7 and V is TRBV7-2; TRBD2 aligns across 8 bases. After removal of 2 bases from V and 5 bases from J, the junction contained 17 bases not matched to a gene. Germline CDR1 SGHTA, CDR2 FQGNSA. The CDR3 length is 18 residues. CDR3 loop: CASSLTYPQRELSHEQYF. The CDR3, as DNA: TGTGCCAGCAGCTTAACTTATCCCCAGCGGGAGCTTTCCCACGAGCAGTACTTC.

The rearrangement uses TRBV5-1 and TRBJ1-5; D is possibly TRBD1 (5 bases). This CDR3 is 14 amino acids long. V was cut by 0 bases and J by 8 bases, with 12 bases left in between. Germline V lookup: CDR1 SGHRS, CDR2 YFSETQ. The DNA for the CDR3 is TGCGCCAGCAGCTTGGCGGGGCTGGGGGAGCCCCAGCATTTT. Protein sequence: CASSLAGLGEPQHF. Full variable domain (outside the CDR3, taken from reference TRBV5-1 and TRBJ1-5): KAGVTQTPRYLIKTRGQQVTLSCSPISGHRSVSWYQQTPGQGLQFLFEYFSETQRNKGNFPGRFSGRQFSNSRSEMNVSTLELGDSALYLCASSLAGLGEPQHFGDGTRLSIL.